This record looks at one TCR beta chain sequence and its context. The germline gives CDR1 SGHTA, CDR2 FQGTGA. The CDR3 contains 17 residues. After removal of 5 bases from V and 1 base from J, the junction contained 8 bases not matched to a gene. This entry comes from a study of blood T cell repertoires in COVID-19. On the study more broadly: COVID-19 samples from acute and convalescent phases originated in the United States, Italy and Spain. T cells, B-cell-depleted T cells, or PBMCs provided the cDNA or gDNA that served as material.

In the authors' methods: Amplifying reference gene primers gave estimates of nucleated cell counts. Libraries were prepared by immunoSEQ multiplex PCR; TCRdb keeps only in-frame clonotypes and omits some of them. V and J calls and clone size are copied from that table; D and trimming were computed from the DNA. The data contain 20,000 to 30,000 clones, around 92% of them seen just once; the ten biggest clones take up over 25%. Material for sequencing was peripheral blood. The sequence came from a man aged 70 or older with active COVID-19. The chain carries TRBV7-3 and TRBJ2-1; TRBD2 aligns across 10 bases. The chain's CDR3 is CASSPSGSKTSYNEQFF. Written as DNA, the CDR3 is TGTGCCAGCAGCCCTAGCGGGAGTAAGACTTCCTACAATGAGCAGTTCTTC.